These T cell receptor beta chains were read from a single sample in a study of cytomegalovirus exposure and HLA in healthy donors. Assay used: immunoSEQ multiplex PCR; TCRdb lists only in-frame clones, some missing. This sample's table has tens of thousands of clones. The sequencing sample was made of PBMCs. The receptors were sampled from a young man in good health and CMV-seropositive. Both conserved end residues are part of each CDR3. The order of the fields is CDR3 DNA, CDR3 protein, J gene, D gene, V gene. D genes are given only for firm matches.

DNA: TGCGCCAGCAGCCAAGATGGGAGCTCCGACAATGAGCAGTTCTTC
CDR3: CASSQDGSSDNEQFF
J: TRBJ2-1
D: -
V: TRBV4-1

DNA: TGTGCTAGCAGCAGCGGGACTAGCGGGGGGAGGAATGAGCAGTTCTTC
CDR3: CASSSGTSGGRNEQFF
J: TRBJ2-1
D: TRBD2
V: TRBV7-7

DNA: TGTGCCAGCAGTGAACAGGGGAGTGGGGAGCAGTACTTC
CDR3: CASSEQGSGEQYF
J: TRBJ2-7
D: -
V: TRBV6-1

DNA: TGTGCCAGTTCACTAGCGGGAGGAATCTACTACGAGCAGTACTTC
CDR3: CASSLAGGIYYEQYF
J: TRBJ2-7
D: TRBD2
V: TRBV19

DNA: TGTGCCAGCAGCTCCCGGTTAGGGGTCCAAGAGACCCAGTACTTC
CDR3: CASSSRLGVQETQYF
J: TRBJ2-5
D: -
V: TRBV21-1

DNA: TGTGCCAGTAGTACAGGGACAGTGAATCAGCCCCAGCATTTT
CDR3: CASSTGTVNQPQHF
J: TRBJ1-5
D: TRBD1
V: TRBV19

DNA: TGTGCCAGCAAACCAGGACACATCTACGAGCAGTACTTC
CDR3: CASKPGHIYEQYF
J: TRBJ2-7
D: -
V: TRBV2

DNA: TGTGCCAGCACTGCAGGGTTAGGAGAGACCCAGTACTTC
CDR3: CASTAGLGETQYF
J: TRBJ2-5
D: -
V: TRBV7-9

DNA: TGTGCCAGCAGTGAAGGGCCGGACACAGGATCTGGCTACACCTTC
CDR3: CASSEGPDTGSGYTF
J: TRBJ1-2
D: -
V: TRBV6-1

DNA: TGCAGCGCCCAAGGACAGGGTAACTACGAGCAGTACTTC
CDR3: CSAQGQGNYEQYF
J: TRBJ2-7
D: TRBD1
V: TRBV29-1

DNA: TGTGCCAGCAGCTTGGACGGGGGAGGGGGAAGGTCCTACGAGCAGTACTTC
CDR3: CASSLDGGGGRSYEQYF
J: TRBJ2-7
D: -
V: TRBV5-6

DNA: TGTGCCAGCAGTGACGCGGGACTTGGAATGAACACTGAAGCTTTCTTT
CDR3: CASSDAGLGMNTEAFF
J: TRBJ1-1
D: -
V: TRBV2

DNA: TGTGCCAGTACAACAGGGGCCTATGGCTACACCTTC
CDR3: CASTTGAYGYTF
J: TRBJ1-2
D: TRBD1
V: TRBV6-6

DNA: TGCAGCGTTGAGAGACGGACTAGCGGGGGTACAGATACGCAGTATTTT
CDR3: CSVERRTSGGTDTQYF
J: TRBJ2-3
D: TRBD2
V: TRBV29-1

DNA: TGTGCCAGCAGCCCTCTTCGGGGGGACAATGAGCAGTTCTTC
CDR3: CASSPLRGDNEQFF
J: TRBJ2-1
D: TRBD2
V: TRBV7-2

DNA: TGTGCCAGCAGCTTACGTTTCTCGGAGCAGTTCTTC
CDR3: CASSLRFSEQFF
J: TRBJ2-1
D: -
V: TRBV7-2

DNA: TGTGCCAGCAGCGTAGGTTCGCAATCGGGGCAGTTCTTC
CDR3: CASSVGSQSGQFF
J: TRBJ2-1
D: -
V: TRBV9

DNA: TGTGCCAGCAGCTTGGGGGGAGCAACTAATGAAAAACTGTTTTTT
CDR3: CASSLGGATNEKLFF
J: TRBJ1-4
D: -
V: TRBV5-6

DNA: TGTGCCAGCAGTGAGGCTAGCGCCTACACAGATAAGCAGTATTTT
CDR3: CASSEASAYTDKQYF
J: TRBJ2-3
D: -
V: TRBV2

DNA: TGTGCCAGCAGCCTGGGGACTAGCGGGACTCGCGTCGAGACCCAGTACTTC
CDR3: CASSLGTSGTRVETQYF
J: TRBJ2-5
D: TRBD2
V: TRBV7-9

DNA: TGTGCCAGCAGTTACTCGAAAAAAGGACTAGCGGGGGGACAGTTCTTC
CDR3: CASSYSKKGLAGGQFF
J: TRBJ2-1
D: TRBD2
V: TRBV6-5

DNA: TGTGCCAGCAGCTTAGATCAGGTCCTGAGGACCCAGTACTTC
CDR3: CASSLDQVLRTQYF
J: TRBJ2-5
D: -
V: TRBV7-8

DNA: TGCGCCAGCAGCCGTACTGCCCCGCGGTCGGCCCAGTACTTC
CDR3: CASSRTAPRSAQYF
J: TRBJ2-5
D: -
V: TRBV5-1

DNA: TGTGCCTGGAGTGTACCTTTCGGACAGGGCCATCCTAATGAAAAACTGTTTTTT
CDR3: CAWSVPFGQGHPNEKLFF
J: TRBJ1-4
D: TRBD1
V: TRBV30

DNA: TGTGCCAGCAGCGAAAGAACAGGGGACACTGAAGCTTTCTTT
CDR3: CASSERTGDTEAFF
J: TRBJ1-1
D: TRBD1
V: TRBV5-4

DNA: TGTGCCAGCTCACTACAGAAATCCTACGAGCAGTACTTC
CDR3: CASSLQKSYEQYF
J: TRBJ2-7
D: -
V: TRBV18

DNA: TGCGCCAGCAGCTTACAGGGAAGCGGCAACAATGAGCAGTTCTTC
CDR3: CASSLQGSGNNEQFF
J: TRBJ2-1
D: -
V: TRBV5-1

DNA: TGTGCCAGCAGACCTCAGGACAGCTATGGCTACACCTTC
CDR3: CASRPQDSYGYTF
J: TRBJ1-2
D: -
V: TRBV27

DNA: TGTGCCAGTTCGCCACGGGGTAATTTGAATGAGCAGTTCTTC
CDR3: CASSPRGNLNEQFF
J: TRBJ2-1
D: -
V: TRBV19

DNA: TGTGCCAGTAGTCTACAGGCAGATACGCAGTATTTT
CDR3: CASSLQADTQYF
J: TRBJ2-3
D: -
V: TRBV19